Shown below are 3 T cell receptor beta chains from a single sample sequenced in a study of shared clonotypes between healthy human individuals. TCRdb's copy holds only in-frame clones and misses some; the assay was immunoSEQ multiplex PCR. This table holds about 990,000 clones, approximately 80% found once. Sequencing was done on a sample of memory CD4+ T cells from PBMCs. Subset here: CD45RA-negative fraction. These receptors were obtained from a man between 18 and 35 years old in good health. Some clones in this sample may be carry-over from other donors' samples.

The V and J genes are TRBV2 and TRBJ2-7; D is unresolved. CDR3 size: 14 residues. V was pared by 3 bases and J by 6 bases, with 15 bases between. Looked up from germline, CDR1 is SNHLY and CDR2 is FYNNEI. The CDR3 sequence: CASSEAQPLLEQYF. CDR3 DNA: TGTGCCAGCAGTGAGGCCCAACCCCTCCTCGAGCAGTACTTC.

V gene TRBV19 combines with J gene TRBJ1-2; D is unresolved. CDR3 length equals 12 residues. Deletions cut 6 bases from V and 7 bases from J, with 12 bases between. The V gene's germline CDR1 is LNHDA and CDR2 SQIVND (reference sequence). The CDR3 bases are TGTGCCAGTAGAGAGGGAGAGAGTGGCTACACCTTC. Protein: CASREGESGYTF.

V is TRBV14 and J is TRBJ2-3; maybe TRBD2 (5 bases). Trimming shortened V by 1 base and J by 8 bases, and 13 bases separated the two germline ends. Germline CDR1 reads SGHDN; CDR2 reads FVKESK. This CDR3 comprises 14 residues. CDR3 region: CASSQVRSAGTQYF. The CDR3 region has the DNA TGTGCCAGCAGCCAAGTACGTTCGGCGGGTACGCAGTATTTT.